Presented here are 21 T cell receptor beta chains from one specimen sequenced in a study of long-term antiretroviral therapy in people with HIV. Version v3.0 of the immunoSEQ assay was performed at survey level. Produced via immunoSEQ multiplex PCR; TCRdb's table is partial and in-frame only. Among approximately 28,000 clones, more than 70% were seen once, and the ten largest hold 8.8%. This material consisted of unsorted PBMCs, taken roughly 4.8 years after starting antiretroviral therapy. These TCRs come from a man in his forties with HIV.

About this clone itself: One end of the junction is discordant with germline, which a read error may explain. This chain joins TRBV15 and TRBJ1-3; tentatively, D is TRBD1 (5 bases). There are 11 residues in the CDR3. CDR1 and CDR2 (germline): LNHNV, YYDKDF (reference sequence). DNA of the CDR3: TGTGCCACCAGCAGAGACGGGGTTCGGGGGTTT. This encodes CATSRDGVRGF.

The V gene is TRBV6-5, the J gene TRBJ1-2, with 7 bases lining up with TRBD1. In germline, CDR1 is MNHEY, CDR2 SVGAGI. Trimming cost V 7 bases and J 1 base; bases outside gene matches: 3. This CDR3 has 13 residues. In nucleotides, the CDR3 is TGTGCCAGCACGACAGGGTTTAACTATGGCTACACCTTC. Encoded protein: CASTTGFNYGYTF.

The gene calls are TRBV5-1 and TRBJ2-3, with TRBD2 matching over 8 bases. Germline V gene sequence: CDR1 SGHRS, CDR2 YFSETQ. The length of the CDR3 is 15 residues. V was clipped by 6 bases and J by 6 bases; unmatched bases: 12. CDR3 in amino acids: CASTTGGHESDTQYF. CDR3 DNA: TGCGCCAGCACAACGGGGGGGCACGAATCTGATACGCAGTATTTT.

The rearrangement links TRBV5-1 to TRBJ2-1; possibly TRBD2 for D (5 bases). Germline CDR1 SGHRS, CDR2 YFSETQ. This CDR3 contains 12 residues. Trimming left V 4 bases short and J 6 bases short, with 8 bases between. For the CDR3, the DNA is TGCGCCAGCAGCCAGAGCGGCAATGAGCAGTTCTTC. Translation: CASSQSGNEQFF.

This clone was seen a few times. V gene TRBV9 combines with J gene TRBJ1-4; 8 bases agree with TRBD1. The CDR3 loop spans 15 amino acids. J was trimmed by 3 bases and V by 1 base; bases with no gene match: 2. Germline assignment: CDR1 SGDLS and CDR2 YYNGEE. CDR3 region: CASSVQGAANEKLFF. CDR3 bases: TGTGCCAGCAGCGTACAGGGGGCGGCTAATGAAAAACTGTTTTTT.

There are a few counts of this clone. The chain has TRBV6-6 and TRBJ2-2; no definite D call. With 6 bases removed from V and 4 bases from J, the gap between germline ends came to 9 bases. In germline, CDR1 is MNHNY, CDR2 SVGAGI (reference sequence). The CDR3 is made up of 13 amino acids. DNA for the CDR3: TGTGCCAGCAGGAATGGGCCCACCGGGGAGCTGTTTTTT. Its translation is CASRNGPTGELFF.

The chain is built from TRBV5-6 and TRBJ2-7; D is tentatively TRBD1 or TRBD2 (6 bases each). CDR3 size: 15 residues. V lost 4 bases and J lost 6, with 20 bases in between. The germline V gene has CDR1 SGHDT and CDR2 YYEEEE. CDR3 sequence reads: CASSRLGQGRREQYF. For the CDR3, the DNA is TGTGCCAGCAGCCGACTTGGGCAGGGGAGGCGCGAGCAGTACTTC.

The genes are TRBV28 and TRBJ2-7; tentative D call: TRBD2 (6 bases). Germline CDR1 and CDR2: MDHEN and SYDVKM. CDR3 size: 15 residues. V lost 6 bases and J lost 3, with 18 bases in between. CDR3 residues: CASRPRLVDYYEQYF. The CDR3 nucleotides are TGTGCCAGCAGGCCCCGACTAGTCGATTACTACGAGCAGTACTTC.

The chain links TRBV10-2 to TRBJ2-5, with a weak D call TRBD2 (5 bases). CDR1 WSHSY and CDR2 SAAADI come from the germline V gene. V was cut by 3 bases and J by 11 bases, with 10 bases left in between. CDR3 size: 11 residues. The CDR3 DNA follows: TGCGCCAGCAGTGATTTACTAGGACAGTACTTC. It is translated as CASSDLLGQYF.

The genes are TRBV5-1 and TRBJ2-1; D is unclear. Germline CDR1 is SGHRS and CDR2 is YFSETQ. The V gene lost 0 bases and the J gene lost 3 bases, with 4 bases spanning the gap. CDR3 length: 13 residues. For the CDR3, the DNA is TGCGCCAGCAGCTTGGAGAGCTACAATGAGCAGTTCTTC. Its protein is CASSLESYNEQFF.

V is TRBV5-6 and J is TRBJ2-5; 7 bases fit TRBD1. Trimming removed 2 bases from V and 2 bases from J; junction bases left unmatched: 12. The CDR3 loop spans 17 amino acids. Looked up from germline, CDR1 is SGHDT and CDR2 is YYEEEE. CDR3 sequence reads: CASSFLNDRDIQETQYF. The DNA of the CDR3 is TGTGCCAGCAGCTTCCTCAATGACAGGGATATACAAGAGACCCAGTACTTC. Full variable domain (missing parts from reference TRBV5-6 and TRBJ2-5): DAGVTQSPTHLIKTRGQQVTLRCSPKSGHDTVSWYQQALGQGPQFIFQYYEEEERQRGNFPDRFSGHQFPNYSSELNVNALLLGDSALYLCASSFLNDRDIQETQYFGPGTRLLVL.

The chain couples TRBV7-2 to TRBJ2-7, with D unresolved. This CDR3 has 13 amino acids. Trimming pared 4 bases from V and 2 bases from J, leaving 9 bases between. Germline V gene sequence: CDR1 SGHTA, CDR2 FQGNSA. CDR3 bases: TGTGCCAGCAGCTCGCTTATCGCCTACGAGCAGTACTTC. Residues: CASSSLIAYEQYF.

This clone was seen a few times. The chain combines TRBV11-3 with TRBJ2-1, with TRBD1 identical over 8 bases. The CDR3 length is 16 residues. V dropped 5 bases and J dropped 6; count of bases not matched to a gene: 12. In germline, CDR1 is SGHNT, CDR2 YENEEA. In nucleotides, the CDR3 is TGTGCCAGCAGCGCCCGGGGTGGCAGGGGGCCCAATGAGCAGTTCTTC. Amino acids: CASSARGGRGPNEQFF.

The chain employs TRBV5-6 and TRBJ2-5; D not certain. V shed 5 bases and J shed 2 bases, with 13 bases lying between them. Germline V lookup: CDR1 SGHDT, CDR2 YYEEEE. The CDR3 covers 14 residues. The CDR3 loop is CASSYSPGQETQYF. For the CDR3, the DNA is TGTGCCAGCAGTTATTCTCCAGGACAAGAGACCCAGTACTTC.

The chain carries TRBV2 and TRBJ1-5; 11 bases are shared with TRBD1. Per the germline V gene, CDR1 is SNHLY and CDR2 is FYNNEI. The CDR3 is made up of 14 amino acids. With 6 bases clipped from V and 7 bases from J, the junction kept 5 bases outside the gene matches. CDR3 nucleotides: TGTGCCAGCAGCGGACAGGGGGCGGACCAGCCCCAGCATTTT. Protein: CASSGQGADQPQHF.

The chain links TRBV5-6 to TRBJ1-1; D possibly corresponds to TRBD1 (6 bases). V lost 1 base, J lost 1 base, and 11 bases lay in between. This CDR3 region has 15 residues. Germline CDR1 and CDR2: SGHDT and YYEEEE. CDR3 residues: CASSLFDRQNTEAFF. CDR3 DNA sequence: TGTGCCAGCAGCTTGTTTGACAGGCAGAACACTGAAGCTTTCTTT.

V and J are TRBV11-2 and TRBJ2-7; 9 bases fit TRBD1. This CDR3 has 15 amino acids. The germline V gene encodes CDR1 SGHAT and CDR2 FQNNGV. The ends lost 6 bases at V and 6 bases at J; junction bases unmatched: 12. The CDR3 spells CASRVSGQGRGEQYF. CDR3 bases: TGTGCCAGCAGAGTATCAGGACAGGGGAGGGGCGAGCAGTACTTC.

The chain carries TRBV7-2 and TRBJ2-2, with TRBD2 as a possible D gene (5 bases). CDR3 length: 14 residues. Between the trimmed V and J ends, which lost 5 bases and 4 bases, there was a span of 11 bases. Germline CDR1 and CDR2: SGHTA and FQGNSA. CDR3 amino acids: CASSPSGSTGELFF. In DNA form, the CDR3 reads TGTGCCAGCAGCCCTTCGGGGTCCACCGGGGAGCTGTTTTTT.

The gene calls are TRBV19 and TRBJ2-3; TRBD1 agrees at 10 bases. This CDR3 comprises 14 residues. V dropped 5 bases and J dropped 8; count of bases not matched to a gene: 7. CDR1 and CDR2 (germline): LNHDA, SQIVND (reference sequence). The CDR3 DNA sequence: TGTGCCAGTAGTTCCGGGACAGGGGCATTTACGCAGTATTTT. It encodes CASSSGTGAFTQYF. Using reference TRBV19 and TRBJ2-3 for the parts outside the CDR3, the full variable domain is DGGITQSPKYLFRKEGQNVTLSCEQNLNHDAMYWYRQDPGQGLRLIYYSQIVNDFQKGDIAEGYSVSREKKESFPLTVTSAQKNPTAFYLCASSSGTGAFTQYFGPGTRLTVL.

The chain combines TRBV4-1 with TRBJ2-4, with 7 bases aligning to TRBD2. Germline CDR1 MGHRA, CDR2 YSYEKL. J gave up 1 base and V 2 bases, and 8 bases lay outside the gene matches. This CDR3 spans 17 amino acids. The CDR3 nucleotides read TGCGCCAGCAGCCAAACCCCAAGCGGGGACGCCAAAAACATTCAGTACTTC. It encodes CASSQTPSGDAKNIQYF.

The CDR3 nucleotides read TGTGCCAGCAGCCCGCATCTACGCGGGCCAGATACGCAGTATTTT. This gives the protein CASSPHLRGPDTQYF. The gene calls are TRBV7-3 and TRBJ2-3; maybe TRBD2 (5 bases). V lost 5 bases and J lost 4, with 16 bases in between. CDR3 length equals 15 residues. CDR1 and CDR2 (germline): SGHTA, FQGTGA.